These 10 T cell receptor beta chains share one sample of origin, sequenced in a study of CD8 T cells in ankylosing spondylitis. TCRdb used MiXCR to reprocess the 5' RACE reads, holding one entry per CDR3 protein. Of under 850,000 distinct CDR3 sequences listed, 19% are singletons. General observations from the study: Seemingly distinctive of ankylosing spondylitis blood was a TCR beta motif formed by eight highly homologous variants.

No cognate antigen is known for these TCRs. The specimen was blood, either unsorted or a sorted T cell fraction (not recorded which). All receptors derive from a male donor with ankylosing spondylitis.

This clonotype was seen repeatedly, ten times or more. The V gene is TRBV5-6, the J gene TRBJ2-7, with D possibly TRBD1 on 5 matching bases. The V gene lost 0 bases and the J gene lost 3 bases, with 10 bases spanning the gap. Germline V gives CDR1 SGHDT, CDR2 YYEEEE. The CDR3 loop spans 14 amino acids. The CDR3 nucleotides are TGTGCCAGCAGCTTGGCTGGGGCTCTCTACGAGCAGTACTTC. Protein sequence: CASSLAGALYEQYF.

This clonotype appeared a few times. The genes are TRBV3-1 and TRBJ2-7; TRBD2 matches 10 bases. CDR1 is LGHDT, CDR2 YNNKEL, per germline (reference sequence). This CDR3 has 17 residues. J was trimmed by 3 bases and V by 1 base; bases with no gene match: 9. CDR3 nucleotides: TGTGCCAGCAGCCAAGTGACTAGCGGGTCCTCTCACTACGAGCAGTACTTC. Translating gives CASSQVTSGSSHYEQYF.

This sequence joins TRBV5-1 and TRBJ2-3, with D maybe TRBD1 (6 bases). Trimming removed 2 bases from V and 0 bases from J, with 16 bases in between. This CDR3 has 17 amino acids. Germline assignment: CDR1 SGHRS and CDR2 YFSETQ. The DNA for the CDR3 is TGCGCCAGCAGCTTCGGAGCCTTGAGGGGGAGCACAGATACGCAGTATTTT. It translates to CASSFGALRGSTDTQYF. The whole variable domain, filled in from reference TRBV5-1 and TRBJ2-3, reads KAGVTQTPRYLIKTRGQQVTLSCSPISGHRSVSWYQQTPGQGLQFLFEYFSETQRNKGNFPGRFSGRQFSNSRSEMNVSTLELGDSALYLCASSFGALRGSTDTQYFGPGTRLTVL.

The CDR3 coding sequence is TGTGCCAGCAGTTTATTGGTGACTCAGGGAACCCACGAGCAGTACTTC. Protein: CASSLLVTQGTHEQYF. This sequence joins TRBV28 and TRBJ2-7, with TRBD1 as a possible D gene (5 bases). In germline, CDR1 is MDHEN, CDR2 SYDVKM. V lost 1 base, J lost 5 bases, and 18 bases lay in between. CDR3 length: 16 amino acids.

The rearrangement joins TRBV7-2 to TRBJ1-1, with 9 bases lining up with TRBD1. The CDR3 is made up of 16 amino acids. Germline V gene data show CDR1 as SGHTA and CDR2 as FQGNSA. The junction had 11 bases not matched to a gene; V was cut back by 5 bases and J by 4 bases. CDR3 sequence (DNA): TGTGCCAGCAGCCCACGGTGGGACAGGGTGAGCACTGAAGCTTTCTTT. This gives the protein CASSPRWDRVSTEAFF.

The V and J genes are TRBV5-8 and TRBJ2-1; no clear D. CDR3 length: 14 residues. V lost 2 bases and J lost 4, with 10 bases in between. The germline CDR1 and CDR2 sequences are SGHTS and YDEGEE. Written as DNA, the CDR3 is TGTGCCAGCAGCTTACCCAGCCAGTACAATGAGCAGTTCTTC. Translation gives CASSLPSQYNEQFF.

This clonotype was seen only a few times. CDR3 residues: CAISGTVNSYEQYF. CDR3 sequence (DNA): TGTGCCATCAGTGGGACAGTTAACTCCTACGAGCAGTACTTC. V usage is TRBV10-3 and J usage is TRBJ2-7, with D maybe TRBD1 (6 bases). The CDR3 sequence is 14 residues long. Germline CDR1 is ENHRY and CDR2 is SYGVKD. V was clipped by 4 bases and J by 0 bases, with 10 bases between them.

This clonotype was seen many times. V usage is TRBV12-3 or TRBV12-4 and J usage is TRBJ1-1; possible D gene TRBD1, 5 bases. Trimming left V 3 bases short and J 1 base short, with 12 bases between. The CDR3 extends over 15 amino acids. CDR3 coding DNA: TGTGCCAGCAGTTTTAGACAGAATCGGAACACTGAAGCTTTCTTT. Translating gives CASSFRQNRNTEAFF.

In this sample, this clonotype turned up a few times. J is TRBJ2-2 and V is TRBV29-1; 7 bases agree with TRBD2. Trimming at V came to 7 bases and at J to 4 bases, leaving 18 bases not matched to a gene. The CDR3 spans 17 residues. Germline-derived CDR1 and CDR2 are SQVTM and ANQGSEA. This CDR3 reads CSAKIWGGPSVTGELFF. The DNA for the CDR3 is TGCAGCGCCAAAATTTGGGGGGGTCCTTCTGTCACCGGGGAGCTGTTTTTT.

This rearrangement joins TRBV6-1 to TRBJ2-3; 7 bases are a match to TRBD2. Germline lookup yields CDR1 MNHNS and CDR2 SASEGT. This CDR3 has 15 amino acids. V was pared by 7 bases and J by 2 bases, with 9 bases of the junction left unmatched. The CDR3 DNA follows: TGTGCCAGCACCCGCCCGGCGGGAGCCACAGATACGCAGTATTTT. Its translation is CASTRPAGATDTQYF.